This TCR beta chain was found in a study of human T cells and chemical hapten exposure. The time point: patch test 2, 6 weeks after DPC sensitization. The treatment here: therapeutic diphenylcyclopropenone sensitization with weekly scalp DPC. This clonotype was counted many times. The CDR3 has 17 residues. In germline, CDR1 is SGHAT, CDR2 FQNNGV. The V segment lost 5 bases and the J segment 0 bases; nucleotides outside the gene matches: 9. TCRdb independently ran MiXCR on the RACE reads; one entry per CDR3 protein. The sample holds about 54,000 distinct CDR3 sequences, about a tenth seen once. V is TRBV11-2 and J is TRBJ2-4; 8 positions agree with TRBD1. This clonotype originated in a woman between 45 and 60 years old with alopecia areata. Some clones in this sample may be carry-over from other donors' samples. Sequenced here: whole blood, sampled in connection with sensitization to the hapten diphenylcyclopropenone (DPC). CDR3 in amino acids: CASSPRQGSIAKNIQYF. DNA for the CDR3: TGTGCCAGCAGCCCCCGACAGGGGAGTATAGCCAAAAACATTCAGTACTTC.